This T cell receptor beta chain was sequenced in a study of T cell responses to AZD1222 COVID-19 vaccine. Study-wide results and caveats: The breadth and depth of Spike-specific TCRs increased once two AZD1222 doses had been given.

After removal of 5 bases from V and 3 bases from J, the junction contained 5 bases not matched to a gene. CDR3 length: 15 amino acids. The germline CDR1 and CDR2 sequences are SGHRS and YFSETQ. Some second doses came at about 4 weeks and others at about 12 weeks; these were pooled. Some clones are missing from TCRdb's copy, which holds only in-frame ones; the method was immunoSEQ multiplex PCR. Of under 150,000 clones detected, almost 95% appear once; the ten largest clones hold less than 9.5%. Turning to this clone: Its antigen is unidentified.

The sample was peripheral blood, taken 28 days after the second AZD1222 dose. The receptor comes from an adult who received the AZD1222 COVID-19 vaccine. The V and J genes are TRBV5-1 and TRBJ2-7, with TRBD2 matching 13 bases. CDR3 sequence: CASRPGLAGFYEQYF. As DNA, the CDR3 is TGCGCCAGCAGGCCGGGACTAGCGGGATTCTACGAGCAGTACTTC.